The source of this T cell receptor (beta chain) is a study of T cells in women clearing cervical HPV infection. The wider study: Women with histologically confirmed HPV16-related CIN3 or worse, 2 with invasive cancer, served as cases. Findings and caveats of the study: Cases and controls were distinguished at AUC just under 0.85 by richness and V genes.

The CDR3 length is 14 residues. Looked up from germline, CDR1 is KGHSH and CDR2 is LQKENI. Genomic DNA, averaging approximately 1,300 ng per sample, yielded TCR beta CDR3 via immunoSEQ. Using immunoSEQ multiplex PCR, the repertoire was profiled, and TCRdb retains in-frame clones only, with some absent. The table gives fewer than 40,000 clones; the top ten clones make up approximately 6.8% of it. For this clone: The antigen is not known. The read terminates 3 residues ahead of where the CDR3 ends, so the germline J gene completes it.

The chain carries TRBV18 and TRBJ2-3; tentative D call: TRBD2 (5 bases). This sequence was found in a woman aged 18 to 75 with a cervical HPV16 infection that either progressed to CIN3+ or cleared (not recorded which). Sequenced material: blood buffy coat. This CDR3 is CASSLKDGPRAQYF. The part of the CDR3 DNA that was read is TGTGCCAGCTCACTAAAAGACGGTCCGAGGGCG.